The 12 T cell receptor beta chains below all came from one sample that was sequenced in a study of human T cells and chemical hapten exposure (dated by TCRdb to 2020 to 2022). Libraries were prepared through RACE. Sequencing used a NextSeq 500. The public reads were reanalyzed by TCRdb: fastp trimming at Q25, MiXCR alignment, in-frame beta chains only. Duplicate CDR3 protein sequences are folded into a single record with the most common DNA and genes. The sample table holds more than 250,000 distinct CDR3 sequences, of which about 7.7% were seen once. The ten largest clones represent 1.2% of the sample. Read against the paper, the sample's time point label means: pre-sensitization, week 0. The treatment or condition label corresponds to: therapeutic diphenylcyclopropenone sensitization with weekly scalp DPC. This specimen consisted of whole blood, obtained in connection with sensitization to the hapten diphenylcyclopropenone (DPC). The receptors stem from a man aged 18 to 29 with alopecia areata. Some clones in this sample may be carry-over from other donors' samples.

The chain is built from TRBV18 and TRBJ2-1; 8 nucleotides line up with TRBD2. This CDR3 region has 15 residues. CDR1 is KGHSH and CDR2 is LQKENI in the germline V gene. Trimming cost V 3 bases and J 2 bases; bases outside gene matches: 3. Here the CDR3 reads CASSPGGGTYNEQFF. CDR3 sequence (DNA): TGTGCCAGCTCACCTGGCGGGGGGACCTACAATGAGCAGTTCTTC.

The V call is TRBV5-1, the J call TRBJ1-2; 7 bases line up with TRBD1. CDR1 is SGHRS and CDR2 is YFSETQ in the germline V gene. The CDR3 is made up of 15 amino acids. The V segment lost 0 bases and the J segment 4 bases; nucleotides outside the gene matches: 6. Here the CDR3 DNA reads TGCGCCAGCAGCTTGGTGGGACAGATGAGCTATGGCTACACCTTC. Translation gives CASSLVGQMSYGYTF.

The gene calls are TRBV7-3 and TRBJ2-3, with TRBD1 matching over 8 bases. Per the germline V gene, CDR1 is SGHTA and CDR2 is FQGTGA. The length of the CDR3 is 15 residues. Trimming removed 5 bases from V and 6 bases from J; junction bases left unmatched: 10. CDR3 bases: TGTGCCAGCAGCCCCGGGACAGGTATCGCTGATACGCAGTATTTT. Translated: CASSPGTGIADTQYF.

This clonotype occurred a few times. The chain joins TRBV3-1 to TRBJ2-5, with D unclear. The V end lost 5 bases, the J end lost 2 bases, and 15 bases lay between the germline ends. Germline V gene lookup returns CDR1 LGHDT and CDR2 YNNKEL (reference sequence). The CDR3 sequence is 15 residues long. The CDR3 reads CASSARSGSQETQYF. CDR3 nucleotides: TGTGCCAGCAGCGCCAGATCCGGCAGTCAAGAGACCCAGTACTTC.

This clonotype was counted ten times or more. The J gene is TRBJ1-2, the V gene TRBV5-1; D remains ambiguous. CDR1 is SGHRS, CDR2 YFSETQ, per germline. Trimming left V 1 base short and J 8 bases short, with 12 bases between. This CDR3 is built from 13 residues. CDR3 coding DNA: TGCGCCAGCAGCTTGACTCCCCGTCGGGGCTACACCTTC. This codes for CASSLTPRRGYTF.

This sequence joins TRBV5-1 and TRBJ2-3; D is unresolved. Germline CDR1 SGHRS, CDR2 YFSETQ. Trimming shortened V by 3 bases and J by 6 bases, and 8 bases separated the two germline ends. The CDR3 is 12 amino acids. The CDR3: CASSSNLDTQYF. In DNA, the CDR3 is TGCGCCAGCAGCTCCAACCTGGATACGCAGTATTTT.

Many counts were recorded for this clonotype. The chain has TRBV11-2 and TRBJ1-6, with D tentatively TRBD1 (5 bases). The CDR3 is 15 amino acids. Germline V gene sequence: CDR1 SGHAT, CDR2 FQNNGV. The V and J ends lost 3 bases and 7 bases respectively, with 13 bases between them. CDR3 sequence (DNA): TGTGCCAGCAGCTTCGCCAGGGCAACAAATTCACCCCTCCACTTT. Translated, it gives CASSFARATNSPLHF.

This clonotype was seen repeatedly, ten times or more. The genes are TRBV7-2 and TRBJ2-7; D unclear. The CDR3 totals 12 residues. Germline V gene lookup returns CDR1 SGHTA and CDR2 FQGNSA. The V end was cut by 5 bases, the J end by 5 bases, with 10 bases between. CDR3 bases: TGTGCCAGCAGCCGCGAGAGCCACGAGCAGTACTTC. Translated, it gives CASSRESHEQYF.

This clonotype occurred a few times. This sequence joins TRBV4-2 and TRBJ2-1; no firm D call. Per germline, CDR1 LGHNA and CDR2 YNFKEQ. The V gene lost 2 bases and the J gene lost 0 bases, with 17 bases spanning the gap. This CDR3 is built from 18 residues. This chain's CDR3 is CASSQRGGEDSSYNEQFF. CDR3 bases: TGTGCCAGCAGCCAAAGAGGCGGAGAGGATAGCTCCTACAATGAGCAGTTCTTC.

This clonotype was found a few times. The rearrangement uses TRBV27 and TRBJ2-2; TRBD2 is a possible D gene (6 bases). V gave up 4 bases and J gave up 8 bases, with 11 bases separating them. The CDR3 is made up of 13 amino acids. Germline V gives CDR1 MNHEY, CDR2 SMNVEV (reference sequence). The CDR3 DNA is TGTGCCAGCAGTTACACTAGCTTTGGGGAGCTGTTTTTT. Residues: CASSYTSFGELFF.

In its sample, this clonotype was seen a few times. The chain carries TRBV6-1 and TRBJ2-5; TRBD2 might be the D (5 bases). CDR3 size: 11 residues. Germline V CDR1 and CDR2: MNHNS, SASEGT. Trimming left V 11 bases short and J 8 bases short, with 15 bases between. CDR3 sequence (DNA): TGTGCCGGAGTACTATCGGGAACCCAGTACTTC. Translated: CAGVLSGTQYF.

V gene TRBV3-1 combines with J gene TRBJ2-7; D is ambiguous. In germline, CDR1 is LGHDT, CDR2 YNNKEL (reference sequence). The germline V and J ends were trimmed by 4 bases and 1 base, with 11 bases remaining between them. This CDR3 contains 14 residues. The CDR3 is CASSRDPPSYEQYF. The CDR3 nucleotides read TGTGCCAGCAGCCGAGACCCACCTTCCTACGAGCAGTACTTC.